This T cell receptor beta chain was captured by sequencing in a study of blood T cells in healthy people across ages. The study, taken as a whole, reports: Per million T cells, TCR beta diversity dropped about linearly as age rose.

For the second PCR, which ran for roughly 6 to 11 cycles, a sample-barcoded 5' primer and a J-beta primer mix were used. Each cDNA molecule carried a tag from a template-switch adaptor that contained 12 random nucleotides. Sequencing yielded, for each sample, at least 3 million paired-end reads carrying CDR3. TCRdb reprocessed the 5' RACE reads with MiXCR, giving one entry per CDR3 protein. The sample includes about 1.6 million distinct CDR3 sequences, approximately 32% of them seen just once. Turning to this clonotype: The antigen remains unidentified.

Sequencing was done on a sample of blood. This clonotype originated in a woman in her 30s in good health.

The DNA of the CDR3 is TGTGCCAGCAACTCACCCCGACAGGGCCGCTACGAGCAGTACTTC. It translates to CASNSPRQGRYEQYF. This chain connects TRBV28 to TRBJ2-7; 7 bases fit TRBD1. V trimming: 7 bases; J trimming: 3 bases; junction bases outside the gene matches: 12. Germline CDR1 is MDHEN and CDR2 is SYDVKM. This CDR3 comprises 15 residues.